The 32 T cell receptor beta chains listed next were all sequenced from one sample in a study of T cells in Graves' hyperthyroidism and ophthalmopathy. Researchers took RNA transcripts and amplified the TCR beta CDR3 regions from them. First-round RT-PCR of the TCR CDR3 relied on the HTBI primer set. MiXCR was run by TCRdb on the multiplex PCR reads, yielding one entry per CDR3 protein. This sample yields approximately 400,000 distinct CDR3 sequences, of which more than 15% are seen a single time; about 30% belongs to the top ten. What was sequenced was blood. The origin of the receptors is a woman aged 18-29 years with Graves' hyperthyroidism that later progressed to Graves' ophthalmopathy.

This clonotype was seen a few times. The rearrangement joins TRBV3-1 to TRBJ2-1; 10 bases fit TRBD2. The CDR3 is 16 residues long. Germline assignment: CDR1 LGHDT and CDR2 YNNKEL (reference sequence). The ends lost 4 bases at V and 10 bases at J; junction bases unmatched: 13. The CDR3 sequence: CASSPPKREGPGEQFF. The CDR3 region has the DNA TGTGCCAGCAGCCCGCCAAAGCGGGAGGGCCCGGGGGAGCAGTTCTTC.

This clonotype came up many times. The chain carries TRBV11-2 and TRBJ2-1, with 14 bases fitting TRBD2. This CDR3 comprises 19 residues. Germline trimming cut 0 bases from V and 4 bases from J; bases unmatched to any gene: 8. Per the germline V gene, CDR1 is SGHAT and CDR2 is FQNNGV. The CDR3 protein is CASSLDWGTSGSTYNEQFF. The DNA for the CDR3 is TGTGCCAGCAGCTTAGATTGGGGGACTAGCGGGAGCACTTACAATGAGCAGTTCTTC. The full variable domain, its missing parts supplied by reference TRBV11-2 and TRBJ2-1, is EAGVAQSPRYKIIEKRQSVAFWCNPISGHATLYWYQQILGQGPKLLIQFQNNGVVDDSQLPKDRFSAERLKGVDSTLKIQPAKLEDSAVYLCASSLDWGTSGSTYNEQFFGPGTRLTVL.

This clonotype was recorded at least ten times. The J gene is TRBJ2-7, the V gene TRBV28; 13 bases align to TRBD2. With V trimmed by 5 bases and J by 5 bases, 15 bases remained unmatched. The CDR3 loop spans 18 amino acids. Germline loops: CDR1 MDHEN, CDR2 SYDVKM. The CDR3 protein is CASSEILGTSGNPDEQYF. CDR3 bases: TGTGCCAGCAGTGAGATCCTAGGGACTAGCGGGAACCCTGACGAGCAGTACTTC.

This chain uses TRBV4-1 with TRBJ1-1, with D possibly TRBD1 on 6 matching bases. The germline gives CDR1 MGHRA, CDR2 YSYEKL. V lost 4 bases to trimming and J lost 5 bases, with 14 bases between them. The CDR3 has 14 amino acids. The CDR3, as DNA: TGCGCCAGCAGCCCTGGGGGAACAGGGACTGAAGCTTTCTTT. The encoded protein is CASSPGGTGTEAFF.

The chain is built from TRBV6-5 and TRBJ1-1, with unresolved D. V gave up 4 bases and J gave up 1 base, with 13 bases separating them. Germline V lookup: CDR1 MNHEY, CDR2 SVGAGI. The CDR3 has 15 amino acids. CDR3 region: CASSSPQSENTEAFF. The CDR3 DNA sequence: TGTGCCAGCAGTTCCCCTCAATCCGAGAACACTGAAGCTTTCTTT.

This clonotype was picked up many times. The gene calls are TRBV20-1 and TRBJ1-2; TRBD1 is a possible D gene (6 bases). The CDR3 contains 15 residues. In germline, CDR1 is DFQATT, CDR2 SNEGSKA (reference sequence). Deletions cut 3 bases from V and 7 bases from J, with 21 bases between. CDR3 protein: CSASGGAIGEIGYTF. CDR3 nucleotides: TGCAGTGCTAGCGGGGGGGCGATCGGGGAGATTGGCTACACCTTC.

This clonotype was counted many times. The chain links TRBV20-1 to TRBJ1-4, with D possibly TRBD1 on 6 matching bases. Germline assignment: CDR1 DFQATT and CDR2 SNEGSKA (reference sequence). V lost 1 base to trimming and J lost 3 bases, with 18 bases between them. The CDR3 sequence is 17 residues long. As DNA, the CDR3 is TGCAGTGCTAGAGCCTCGTTAACAGGGAGCCCTAATGAAAAACTGTTTTTT. Translated: CSARASLTGSPNEKLFF.

At least ten counts were recorded for this clonotype. The chain is built from TRBV2 and TRBJ1-1; D possibly corresponds to TRBD1 (6 bases). The CDR3 spans 10 residues. From germline, CDR1 is SNHLY and CDR2 FYNNEI. Trimming stripped 11 bases from V and 7 bases from J, with 11 bases between. CDR3 in DNA: TGTGCCCCAAGGACAGATGAAGCTTTCTTT. It codes for CAPRTDEAFF.

This clonotype was seen many times. CDR3 bases: TGTGCCAGCAGTGCTCGGAACTTTGGAAACACCATATATTTT. This codes for CASSARNFGNTIYF. This sequence joins TRBV2 and TRBJ1-3; D gene ambiguous. The CDR3 spans 14 residues. V was shortened by 4 bases and J by 3 bases, with 10 bases between the two germline ends. Germline assignment: CDR1 SNHLY and CDR2 FYNNEI.

This clonotype was detected only a few times. V gene TRBV13 combines with J gene TRBJ2-7, with D tentatively TRBD1 (7 bases). There are 14 residues in the CDR3. V lost 9 bases and J 5 bases, leaving 20 bases between the germline ends. Germline lookup yields CDR1 PRHDT and CDR2 FYEKMQ (reference sequence). The CDR3 region is CASSVEEGADEQYF. DNA for the CDR3: TGTGCCAGTAGCGTAGAGGAGGGGGCCGACGAGCAGTACTTC.

This clonotype occurred many times. The chain uses TRBV7-9 and TRBJ1-5; tentatively, D is TRBD1 (5 bases). V was pared by 5 bases and J by 5 bases, with 10 bases between. The germline V gene encodes CDR1 SEHNR and CDR2 FQNEAQ (reference sequence). The CDR3 runs to 13 residues. Here the CDR3 DNA reads TGTGCCAGCAGCCCTCAGGGAGATCAGCCCCAGCATTTT. As protein: CASSPQGDQPQHF. Looking up the rest from reference TRBV7-9 and TRBJ1-5 gives the full variable domain: DTGVSQNPRHKITKRGQNVTFRCDPISEHNRLYWYRQTLGQGPEFLTYFQNEAQLEKSRLLSDRFSAERPKGSFSTLEIQRTEQGDSAMYLCASSPQGDQPQHFGDGTRLSIL.

This clonotype has a handful of counts. CDR3 in DNA: TGTGCCAGCAGTTCCAGACAGGAACCGTACGAGCAGTACTTC. Amino acids: CASSSRQEPYEQYF. This chain joins TRBV6-2 or TRBV6-3 and TRBJ2-7; a possible D gene is TRBD1 (6 bases). Trimming stripped 4 bases from V and 4 bases from J, with 14 bases between. The CDR3 has 14 residues. The germline V gene encodes CDR1 MNHEY and CDR2 SVGEGT.

This clonotype was seen ten or more times. The chain joins TRBV15 to TRBJ1-5; 7 nucleotides line up with TRBD1. The CDR3 is 14 amino acids. Per the germline V gene, CDR1 is LNHNV and CDR2 is YYDKDF (reference sequence). V shed 6 bases, J shed 5 bases, and the junction held 7 bases outside the gene matches. CDR3: CATREEGADQPQHF. In DNA form, the CDR3 reads TGTGCCACCAGGGAAGAGGGGGCGGATCAGCCCCAGCATTTT. The full variable domain, with the rest looked up from reference TRBV15 and TRBJ1-5, is DAMVIQNPRYQVTQFGKPVTLSCSQTLNHNVMYWYQQKSSQAPKLLFHYYDKDFNNEADTPDNFQSRRPNTSFCFLDIRSPGLGDTAMYLCATREEGADQPQHFGDGTRLSIL.

This clonotype was found many times. The genes are TRBV7-9 and TRBJ2-7; TRBD1 agrees at 7 bases. Looked up from germline, CDR1 is SEHNR and CDR2 is FQNEAQ (reference sequence). The CDR3 runs to 15 residues. The V gene end was trimmed by 0 bases and the J gene end by 0 bases; junction bases not matched to a gene: 2. The CDR3 reads CASSLAGTASYEQYF. In nucleotides, the CDR3 is TGTGCCAGCAGCTTAGCCGGGACAGCCTCCTACGAGCAGTACTTC.

This clonotype was detected only a few times. V gene TRBV5-4 combines with J gene TRBJ2-1; a weak D match, TRBD1 (6 bases). Germline V CDR1 and CDR2: SGHNT, YYREEE (reference sequence). Trimming shortened V by 4 bases and J by 5 bases, and 13 bases separated the two germline ends. The CDR3 spans 14 residues. DNA of the CDR3: TGTGCCAGCAGCCTCCGGGACATAGACAATGAGCAGTTCTTC. This codes for CASSLRDIDNEQFF.

The table lists this clonotype with a few counts. This sequence joins TRBV29-1 and TRBJ2-2; the D is unclear. The V end lost 2 bases, the J end lost 0 bases, and 10 bases lay between the germline ends. The CDR3 totals 15 residues. Germline CDR1 and CDR2: SQVTM and ANQGSEA. CDR3 DNA sequence: TGCAGCGTTGAATTGGACGCCGCGAACACCGGGGAGCTGTTTTTT. Amino acid sequence: CSVELDAANTGELFF.

This clonotype has a count of ten or more. The chain couples TRBV28 to TRBJ1-3, with D possibly TRBD1 on 6 matching bases. The germline gives CDR1 MDHEN, CDR2 SYDVKM. V was clipped by 3 bases and J by 7 bases, with 16 bases between them. The CDR3 length is 15 residues. The CDR3: CASSFRNRVRNTIYF. The CDR3 DNA reads as TGTGCCAGCAGTTTTCGGAACAGGGTGAGGAACACCATATATTTT. Full variable domain (remainder filled in from reference TRBV28 and TRBJ1-3): DVKVTQSSRYLVKRTGEKVFLECVQDMDHENMFWYRQDPGLGLRLIYFSYDVKMKEKGDIPEGYSVSREKKERFSLILESASTNQTSMYLCASSFRNRVRNTIYFGEGSWLTVV.

This clonotype was detected a few times. V and J are TRBV11-2 and TRBJ2-4; D is perhaps TRBD1 or TRBD2 (7 bases each). In germline, CDR1 is SGHAT, CDR2 FQNNGV. CDR3 length: 17 residues. Trimming stripped 2 bases from V and 1 base from J, with 15 bases between. The CDR3 reads CASSLSPQGGAKNIQYF. The DNA of the CDR3 is TGTGCCAGCAGCTTAAGTCCCCAGGGGGGGGCCAAAAACATTCAGTACTTC.

This clonotype was counted at least ten times. The rearrangement joins TRBV6-1 to TRBJ2-7; 10 nucleotides match TRBD1. There are 15 residues in the CDR3. Trimming removed 4 bases from V and 2 bases from J; junction bases left unmatched: 5. CDR1 is MNHNS and CDR2 is SASEGT in the germline V gene. CDR3 residues: CASSVGDRGTYEQYF. Written as DNA, the CDR3 is TGTGCCAGCAGTGTAGGGGACAGGGGTACCTACGAGCAGTACTTC.

The chain links TRBV4-2 to TRBJ2-7, with 7 bases fitting TRBD2. The CDR3 is made up of 15 amino acids. The ends lost 3 bases at V and 2 bases at J; junction bases unmatched: 7. Germline V gene lookup returns CDR1 LGHNA and CDR2 YNFKEQ. CDR3 sequence reads: CASSQETGGPYEQYF. The CDR3 DNA reads TGTGCCAGCAGCCAGGAGACGGGAGGACCCTACGAGCAGTACTTC.

This clonotype was seen at least ten times. The V and J genes are TRBV6-1 and TRBJ2-7; D possibly corresponds to TRBD2 (5 bases). Germline V gives CDR1 MNHNS, CDR2 SASEGT. V was clipped by 8 bases and J by 0 bases, with 14 bases between them. The CDR3 length is 14 residues. In DNA form, the CDR3 reads TGTGCCAGCTCCCAAAACCGGGGCTCCTACGAGCAGTACTTC. Protein: CASSQNRGSYEQYF.

There are many counts of this clonotype. This chain joins TRBV7-9 and TRBJ1-5; perhaps TRBD1 as D (5 bases). The CDR3 loop spans 13 amino acids. V lost 2 bases to trimming and J lost 7 bases, with 9 bases between them. In germline, CDR1 is SEHNR, CDR2 FQNEAQ (reference sequence). CDR3: CASSLNGGQPQHF. CDR3 DNA: TGTGCCAGCAGCTTAAATGGGGGACAGCCCCAGCATTTT.

The sample holds many counts of this clonotype. V usage is TRBV12-5 and J usage is TRBJ1-1; tentatively, D is TRBD1 (6 bases). From germline, CDR1 is LGHNT and CDR2 FRNRAP. There are 17 residues in the CDR3. Trimming stripped 0 bases from V and 4 bases from J, with 18 bases between. The CDR3: CASGLVLGGARSTEAFF. DNA for the CDR3: TGTGCTAGTGGTTTGGTACTTGGGGGCGCGAGGAGCACTGAAGCTTTCTTT.

This clonotype was found a few times. The chain couples TRBV20-1 to TRBJ1-2; D is unresolved. From germline, CDR1 is DFQATT and CDR2 SNEGSKA (reference sequence). The CDR3 extends over 13 amino acids. V was pared by 1 base and J by 2 bases, with 8 bases between. The CDR3 sequence is CSARAYSNYGYTF. Written as DNA, the CDR3 is TGCAGTGCTAGAGCGTACAGCAACTATGGCTACACCTTC.

V and J are TRBV19 and TRBJ2-5; 9 nucleotides line up with TRBD2. Germline loops: CDR1 LNHDA, CDR2 SQIVND (reference sequence). There are 18 residues in the CDR3. With 3 bases clipped from V and 3 bases from J, the junction kept 14 bases outside the gene matches. The CDR3 here is CASSIYSGSLAGKETQYF. The CDR3 DNA is TGTGCCAGTAGTATCTACTCAGGGTCGCTAGCGGGGAAAGAGACCCAGTACTTC.

The CDR3 sequence: CASSPRVPHEQYF. The CDR3 nucleotides read TGTGCCAGCAGCCCCCGGGTCCCCCACGAGCAGTACTTC. This chain uses TRBV12-3 or TRBV12-4 with TRBJ2-7; D remains unclear. Trimming removed 6 bases from V and 5 bases from J, with 14 bases in between. CDR3 length equals 13 residues.

This clonotype was counted ten times or more. This chain connects TRBV15 to TRBJ2-1; 9 nucleotides align to TRBD1. With 0 bases clipped from V and 7 bases from J, the junction kept 7 bases outside the gene matches. Looked up from germline, CDR1 is LNHNV and CDR2 is YYDKDF (reference sequence). This CDR3 has 16 residues. The CDR3 here is CATSRDILGTGNEQFF. CDR3 DNA: TGTGCCACCAGCAGAGACATTTTGGGGACAGGGAATGAGCAGTTCTTC.

Concerning this clonotype: A junction end diverges from the germline sequence, so it may reflect a read error. V and J are TRBV7-9 and TRBJ1-2; D remains ambiguous. Germline assignment: CDR1 SEHNR and CDR2 FQNEAQ (reference sequence). This CDR3 is 12 amino acids long. CDR3 nucleotides: TGTGCCCGCAGCCCCGGGAACTATGGCTACACCTTC. This gives the protein CARSPGNYGYTF. Looking up the rest from reference TRBV7-9 and TRBJ1-2 gives the full variable domain: DTGVSQNPRHKITKRGQNVTFRCDPISEHNRLYWYRQTLGQGPEFLTYFQNEAQLEKSRLLSDRFSAERPKGSFSTLEIQRTEQGDSAMYLCARSPGNYGYTFGSGTRLTVV.

This rearrangement joins TRBV7-2 to TRBJ2-2, with TRBD1 identical over 9 bases. V gave up 4 bases and J gave up 4 bases; unmatched junction bases: 1. Germline CDR1 and CDR2: SGHTA and FQGNSA. The CDR3 is 14 residues long. CDR3 coding DNA: TGTGCCAGCAGCTCACAGGGGGCCACCGGGGAGCTGTTTTTT. Encoded protein: CASSSQGATGELFF. The whole variable domain, filled in from reference TRBV7-2 and TRBJ2-2, reads GAGVSQSPSNKVTEKGKDVELRCDPISGHTALYWYRQSLGQGLEFLIYFQGNSAPDKSGLPSDRFSAERTGGSVSTLTIQRTQQEDSAVYLCASSSQGATGELFFGEGSRLTVL.

The chain joins TRBV7-2 to TRBJ2-1; possible D gene TRBD2, 5 bases. Germline CDR1 and CDR2: SGHTA and FQGNSA. The ends were cut back, 1 base at V and 2 bases at J, with 15 bases in the middle. The length of the CDR3 is 17 residues. CDR3 coding DNA: TGTGCCAGCAGCTTAGACGTAGCGACGTATCCCTACAATGAGCAGTTCTTC. Amino acid sequence: CASSLDVATYPYNEQFF.

The chain has TRBV6-1 and TRBJ2-3, with 11 bases matching TRBD2. The ends lost 2 bases at V and 4 bases at J; junction bases unmatched: 2. CDR1 and CDR2 (germline): MNHNS, SASEGT. CDR3 length: 15 amino acids. In DNA, the CDR3 is TGTGCCAGCAGTGAAAGGACTAGCGGGCCAGATACGCAGTATTTT. Its translation: CASSERTSGPDTQYF.

In this sample, this clonotype turned up many times. The rearrangement uses TRBV7-9 and TRBJ2-3; a possible D gene is TRBD1 (6 bases). Germline-derived CDR1 and CDR2 are SEHNR and FQNEAQ (reference sequence). The CDR3 length is 16 residues. V lost 4 bases, J lost 4 bases, and 18 bases lay in between. CDR3 in DNA: TGTGCCAGCAGCTCTTTGACAGGTGGTGGGTCAGATACGCAGTATTTT. Its protein product is CASSSLTGGGSDTQYF.